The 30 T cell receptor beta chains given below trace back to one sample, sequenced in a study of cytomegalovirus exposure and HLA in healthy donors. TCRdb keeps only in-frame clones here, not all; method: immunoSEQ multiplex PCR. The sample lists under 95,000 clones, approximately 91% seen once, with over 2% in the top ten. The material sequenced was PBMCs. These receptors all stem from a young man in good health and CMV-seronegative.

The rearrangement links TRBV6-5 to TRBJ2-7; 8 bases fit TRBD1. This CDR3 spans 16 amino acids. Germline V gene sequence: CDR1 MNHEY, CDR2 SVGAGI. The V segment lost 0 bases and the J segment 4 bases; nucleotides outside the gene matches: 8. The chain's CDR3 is CASSYSTGQALYEQYF. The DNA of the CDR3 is TGTGCCAGCAGTTACTCGACGGGACAGGCCCTTTACGAGCAGTACTTC.

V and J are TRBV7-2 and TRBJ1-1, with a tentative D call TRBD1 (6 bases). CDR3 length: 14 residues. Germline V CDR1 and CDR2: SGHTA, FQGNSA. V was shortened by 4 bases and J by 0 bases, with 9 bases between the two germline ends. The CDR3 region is CASSSGQLNTEAFF. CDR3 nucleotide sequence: TGTGCCAGCAGCTCGGGACAACTGAACACTGAAGCTTTCTTT.

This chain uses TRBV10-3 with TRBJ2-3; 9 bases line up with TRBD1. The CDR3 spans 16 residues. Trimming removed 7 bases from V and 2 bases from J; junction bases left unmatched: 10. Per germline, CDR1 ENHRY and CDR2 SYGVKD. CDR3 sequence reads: CAIKEGQGGNTDTQYF. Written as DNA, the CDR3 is TGTGCCATCAAAGAGGGACAGGGAGGGAACACAGATACGCAGTATTTT.

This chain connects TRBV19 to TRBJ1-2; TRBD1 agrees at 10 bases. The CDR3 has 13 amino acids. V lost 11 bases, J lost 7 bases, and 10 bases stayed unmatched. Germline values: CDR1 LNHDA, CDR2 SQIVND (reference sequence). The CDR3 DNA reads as TGTGCCGTAAGAAGACAGGGGGCGCCTGGCTACACCTTC. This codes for CAVRRQGAPGYTF.

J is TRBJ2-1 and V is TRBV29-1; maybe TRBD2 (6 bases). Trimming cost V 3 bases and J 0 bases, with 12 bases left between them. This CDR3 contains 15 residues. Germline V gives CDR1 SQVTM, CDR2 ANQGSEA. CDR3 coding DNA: TGCAGCGTTGAGCGGGACCGCAACTCCTACAATGAGCAGTTCTTC. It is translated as CSVERDRNSYNEQFF.

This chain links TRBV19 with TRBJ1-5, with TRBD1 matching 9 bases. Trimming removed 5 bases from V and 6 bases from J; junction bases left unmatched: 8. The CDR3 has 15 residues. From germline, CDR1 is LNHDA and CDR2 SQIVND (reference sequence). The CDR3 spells CASSPPGQGFQPQHF. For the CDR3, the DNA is TGTGCCAGTAGTCCCCCGGGACAGGGTTTTCAGCCCCAGCATTTT.

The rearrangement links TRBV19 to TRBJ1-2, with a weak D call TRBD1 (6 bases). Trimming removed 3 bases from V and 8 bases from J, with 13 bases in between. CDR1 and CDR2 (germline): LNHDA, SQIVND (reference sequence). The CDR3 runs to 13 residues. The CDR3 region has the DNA TGTGCCAGTAGTATGACAGGTTTTCAAGGCTACACCTTC. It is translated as CASSMTGFQGYTF.

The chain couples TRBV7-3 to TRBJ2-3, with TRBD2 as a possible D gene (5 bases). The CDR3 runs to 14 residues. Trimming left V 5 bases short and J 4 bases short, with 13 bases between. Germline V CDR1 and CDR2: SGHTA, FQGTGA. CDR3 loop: CASSNLGVADTQYF. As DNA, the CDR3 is TGTGCCAGCAGCAACTTGGGAGTGGCAGATACGCAGTATTTT.

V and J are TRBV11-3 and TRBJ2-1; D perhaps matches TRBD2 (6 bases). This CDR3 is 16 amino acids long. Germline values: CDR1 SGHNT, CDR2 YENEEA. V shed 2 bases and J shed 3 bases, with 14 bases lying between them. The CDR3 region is CASSLSGLGGYNEQFF. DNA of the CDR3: TGTGCCAGCAGCTTATCCGGATTGGGGGGCTACAATGAGCAGTTCTTC. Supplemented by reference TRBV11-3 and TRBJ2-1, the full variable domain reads EAGVVQSPRYKIIEKKQPVAFWCNPISGHNTLYWYLQNLGQGPELLIRYENEEAVDDSQLPKDRFSAERLKGVDSTLKIQPAELGDSAVYLCASSLSGLGGYNEQFFGPGTRLTVL.

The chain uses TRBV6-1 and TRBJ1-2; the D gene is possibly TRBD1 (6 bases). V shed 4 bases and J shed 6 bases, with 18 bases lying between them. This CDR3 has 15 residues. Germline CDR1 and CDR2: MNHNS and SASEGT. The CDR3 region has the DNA TGTGCCAGCAGTGGCCTCACGGGGGGCGATCATGGCTACACCTTC. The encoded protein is CASSGLTGGDHGYTF.

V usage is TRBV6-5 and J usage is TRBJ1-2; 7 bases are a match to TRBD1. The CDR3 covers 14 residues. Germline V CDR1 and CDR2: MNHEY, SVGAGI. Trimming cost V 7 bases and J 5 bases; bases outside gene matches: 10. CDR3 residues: CASKTLGTEYGYTF. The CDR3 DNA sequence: TGTGCCAGCAAAACACTCGGGACAGAATATGGCTACACCTTC.

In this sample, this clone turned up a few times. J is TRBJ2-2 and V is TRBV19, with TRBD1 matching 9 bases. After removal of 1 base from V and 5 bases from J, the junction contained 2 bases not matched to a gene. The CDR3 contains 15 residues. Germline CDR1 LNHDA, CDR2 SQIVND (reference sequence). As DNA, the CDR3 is TGTGCCAGTAGTATAGGGGACAGGGATACCGGGGAGCTGTTTTTT. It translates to CASSIGDRDTGELFF.

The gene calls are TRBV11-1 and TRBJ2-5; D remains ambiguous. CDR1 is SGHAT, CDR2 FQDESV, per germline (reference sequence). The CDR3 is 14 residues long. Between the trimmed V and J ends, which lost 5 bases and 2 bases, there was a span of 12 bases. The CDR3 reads CASSQNSNQETQYF. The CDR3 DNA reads TGTGCCAGCAGCCAAAACTCCAATCAAGAGACCCAGTACTTC.

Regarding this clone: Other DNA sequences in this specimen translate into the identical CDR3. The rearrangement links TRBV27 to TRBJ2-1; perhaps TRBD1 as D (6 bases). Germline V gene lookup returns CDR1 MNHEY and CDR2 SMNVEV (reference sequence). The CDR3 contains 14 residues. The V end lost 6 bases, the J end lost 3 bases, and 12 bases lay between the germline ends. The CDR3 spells CASSYRTDYNEQFF. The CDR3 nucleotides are TGTGCCAGCAGCTACCGGACAGACTACAATGAGCAGTTCTTC.

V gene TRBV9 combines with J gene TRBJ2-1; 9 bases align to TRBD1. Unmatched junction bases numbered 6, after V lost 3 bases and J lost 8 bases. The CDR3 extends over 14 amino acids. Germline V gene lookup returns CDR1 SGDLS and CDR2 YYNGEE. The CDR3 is CASSGDRDVYEQFF. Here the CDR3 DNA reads TGTGCCAGCAGCGGGGACAGGGACGTTTATGAGCAGTTCTTC.

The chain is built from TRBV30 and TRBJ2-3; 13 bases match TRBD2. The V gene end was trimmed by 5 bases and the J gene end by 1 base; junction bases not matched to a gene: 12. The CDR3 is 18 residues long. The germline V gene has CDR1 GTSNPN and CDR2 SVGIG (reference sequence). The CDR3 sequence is CAWASGTSGTGGTDTQYF. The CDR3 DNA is TGTGCCTGGGCCTCCGGGACTAGCGGGACTGGTGGCACAGATACGCAGTATTTT.

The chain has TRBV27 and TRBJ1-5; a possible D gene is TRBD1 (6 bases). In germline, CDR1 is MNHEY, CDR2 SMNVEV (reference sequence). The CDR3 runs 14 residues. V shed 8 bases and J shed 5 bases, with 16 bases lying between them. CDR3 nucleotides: TGTGCCAGCGGGGGACAAGGGCCTTATCAGCCCCAGCATTTT. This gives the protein CASGGQGPYQPQHF.

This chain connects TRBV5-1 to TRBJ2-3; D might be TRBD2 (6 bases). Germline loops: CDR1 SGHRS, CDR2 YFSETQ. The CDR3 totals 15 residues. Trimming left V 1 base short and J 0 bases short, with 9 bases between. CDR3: CASSLTLASTDTQYF. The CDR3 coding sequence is TGCGCCAGCAGCTTGACCCTAGCGAGCACAGATACGCAGTATTTT.

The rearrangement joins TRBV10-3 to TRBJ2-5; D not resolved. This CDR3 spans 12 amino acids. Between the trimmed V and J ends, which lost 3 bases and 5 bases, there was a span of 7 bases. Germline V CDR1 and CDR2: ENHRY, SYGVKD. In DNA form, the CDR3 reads TGTGCCATCAGTGATTCTCTGGAGACCCAGTACTTC. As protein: CAISDSLETQYF.

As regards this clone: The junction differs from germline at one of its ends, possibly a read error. CDR3 residues: CASSLRRQGRGNEQYF. The CDR3 nucleotides are TGTGCTAGCAGCTTAAGACGGCAAGGCAGGGGGAACGAGCAGTACTTC. The chain links TRBV7-7 to TRBJ2-7; 7 bases align to TRBD1. The CDR3 length is 16 residues. Germline CDR1 SSHAT, CDR2 FNYEAQ (reference sequence).

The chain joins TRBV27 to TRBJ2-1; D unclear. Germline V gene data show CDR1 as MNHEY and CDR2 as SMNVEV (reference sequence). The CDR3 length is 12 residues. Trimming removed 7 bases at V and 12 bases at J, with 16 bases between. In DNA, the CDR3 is TGTGCCAGCATATCAACGGGTAGGTCGCAGTTCTTC. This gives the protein CASISTGRSQFF.

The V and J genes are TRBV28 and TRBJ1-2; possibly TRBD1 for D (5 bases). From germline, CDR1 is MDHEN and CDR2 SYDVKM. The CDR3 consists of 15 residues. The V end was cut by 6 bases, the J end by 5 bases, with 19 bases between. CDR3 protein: CASRWGLTESYGYTF. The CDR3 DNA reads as TGTGCCAGCAGATGGGGTTTGACAGAGTCTTATGGCTACACCTTC.

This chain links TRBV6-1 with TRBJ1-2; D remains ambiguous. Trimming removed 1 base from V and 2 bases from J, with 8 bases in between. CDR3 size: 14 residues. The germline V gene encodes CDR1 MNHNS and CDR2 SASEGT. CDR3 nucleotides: TGTGCCAGCAGTGAAGAGGCCAGGAACTATGGCTACACCTTC. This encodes CASSEEARNYGYTF.

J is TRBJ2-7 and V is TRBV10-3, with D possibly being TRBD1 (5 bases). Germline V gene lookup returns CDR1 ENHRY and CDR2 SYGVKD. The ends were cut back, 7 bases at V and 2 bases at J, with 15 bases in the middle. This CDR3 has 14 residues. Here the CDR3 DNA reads TGTGCCATCAACCAGGACACCAACCCCTACGAGCAGTACTTC. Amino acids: CAINQDTNPYEQYF.

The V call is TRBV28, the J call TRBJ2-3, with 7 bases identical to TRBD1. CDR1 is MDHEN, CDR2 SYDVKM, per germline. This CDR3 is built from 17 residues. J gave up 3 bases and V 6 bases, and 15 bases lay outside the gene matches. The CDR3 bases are TGTGCCAGCAGCAAAAACTTAGTTTCAGGGGGTACAGATACGCAGTATTTT. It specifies CASSKNLVSGGTDTQYF.

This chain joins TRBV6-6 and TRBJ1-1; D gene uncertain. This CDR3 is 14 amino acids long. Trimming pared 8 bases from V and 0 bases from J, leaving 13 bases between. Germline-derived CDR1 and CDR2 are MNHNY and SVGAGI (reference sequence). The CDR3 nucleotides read TGTGCCAGCCTCGTTGTCGGGATGAACACTGAAGCTTTCTTT. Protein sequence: CASLVVGMNTEAFF.

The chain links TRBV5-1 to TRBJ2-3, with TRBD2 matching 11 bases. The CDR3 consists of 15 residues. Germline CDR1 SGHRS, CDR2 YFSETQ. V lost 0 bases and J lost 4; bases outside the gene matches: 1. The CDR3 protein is CASSLGLAGPDTQYF. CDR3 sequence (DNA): TGCGCCAGCAGCTTGGGACTAGCGGGGCCAGATACGCAGTATTTT.

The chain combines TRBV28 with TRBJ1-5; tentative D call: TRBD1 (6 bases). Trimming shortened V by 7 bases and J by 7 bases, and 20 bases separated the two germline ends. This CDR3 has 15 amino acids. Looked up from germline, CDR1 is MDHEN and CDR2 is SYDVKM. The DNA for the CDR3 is TGTGCCAGCACCCCTCGCAGGGGCGATACCCAGCCCCAGCATTTT. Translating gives CASTPRRGDTQPQHF. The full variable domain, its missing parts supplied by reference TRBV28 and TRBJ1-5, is DVKVTQSSRYLVKRTGEKVFLECVQDMDHENMFWYRQDPGLGLRLIYFSYDVKMKEKGDIPEGYSVSREKKERFSLILESASTNQTSMYLCASTPRRGDTQPQHFGDGTRLSIL.

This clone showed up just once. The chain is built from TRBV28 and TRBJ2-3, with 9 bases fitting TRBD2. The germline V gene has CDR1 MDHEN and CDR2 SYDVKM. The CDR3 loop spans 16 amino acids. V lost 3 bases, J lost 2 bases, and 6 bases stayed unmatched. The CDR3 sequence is CASSLVLAGFTDTQYF. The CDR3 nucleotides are TGTGCCAGCAGTTTGGTGCTAGCGGGGTTCACAGATACGCAGTATTTT.

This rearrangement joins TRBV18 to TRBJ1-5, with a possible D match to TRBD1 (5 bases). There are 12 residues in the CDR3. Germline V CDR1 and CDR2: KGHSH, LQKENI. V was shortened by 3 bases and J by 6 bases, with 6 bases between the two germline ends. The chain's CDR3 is CASSPGGQPQHF. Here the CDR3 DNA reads TGTGCCAGCTCACCGGGGGGTCAGCCCCAGCATTTT. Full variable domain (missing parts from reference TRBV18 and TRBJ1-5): NAGVMQNPRHLVRRRGQEARLRCSPMKGHSHVYWYRQLPEEGLKFMVYLQKENIIDESGMPKERFSAEFPKEGPSILRIQQVVRGDSAAYFCASSPGGQPQHFGDGTRLSIL.